A single sample gave rise to the 16 T cell receptor beta chains below, sequenced in a study of blood T cell repertoires in COVID-19. Some clones are missing from TCRdb's copy, which holds only in-frame ones; the method was immunoSEQ multiplex PCR. The table lists approximately 90,000 clones, around 83% of them singletons. Sequenced input: peripheral blood. The source is a man aged 60 to 69 with acute or convalescent COVID-19.

The rearrangement joins TRBV15 to TRBJ2-7; TRBD2 matches 9 bases. This CDR3 spans 14 amino acids. After removal of 9 bases from V and 4 bases from J, the junction contained 10 bases not matched to a gene. Germline V lookup: CDR1 LNHNV, CDR2 YYDKDF (reference sequence). The chain's CDR3 is CATSGAGGPYEQYV. The CDR3 coding sequence is TGTGCCACGTCGGGAGCGGGGGGCCCGTACGAGCAGTACGTC.

The chain links TRBV6-5 to TRBJ1-6; D possibly corresponds to TRBD1 (5 bases). The CDR3 consists of 12 residues. Germline CDR1 MNHEY, CDR2 SVGAGI. The V end lost 7 bases, the J end lost 10 bases, and 11 bases lay between the germline ends. CDR3 bases: TGTGCCAGCAAAGCGGGGGGGTCACCCCTCCACTTT. As protein: CASKAGGSPLHF.

This chain links TRBV5-4 with TRBJ1-1; D is unclear. Germline CDR1 and CDR2: SGHNT and YYREEE (reference sequence). The CDR3 loop spans 15 amino acids. The V end lost 4 bases, the J end lost 2 bases, and 15 bases lay between the germline ends. CDR3: CASSKTRETNTEAFF. The CDR3 DNA sequence: TGTGCCAGCAGCAAAACCCGGGAAACCAACACTGAAGCTTTCTTT.

This clone was counted between two and nine times. This chain uses TRBV3-1 (or the pseudogene TRBV3-2) with TRBJ1-5; a weak D match, TRBD1 (6 bases). CDR1 and CDR2 from the germline V gene are LGHDT and YNNKEL (reference sequence). V shed 1 base and J shed 6 bases, with 10 bases lying between them. This CDR3 has 14 residues. In DNA form, the CDR3 reads TGTGCCAGCAGCCAAGTCCCAGGGGTTCAGCCCCAGCATTTT. This gives the protein CASSQVPGVQPQHF.

This sequence joins TRBV6-2 or TRBV6-3 and TRBJ2-3; 9 bases align to TRBD1. Germline assignment: CDR1 MNHEY and CDR2 SVGEGT. After removal of 5 bases from V and 1 base from J, the junction contained 7 bases not matched to a gene. The CDR3 sequence is 16 residues long. This CDR3 reads CASSPRGDRGTDTQYF. The CDR3 DNA follows: TGTGCCAGCAGTCCCCGTGGGGACAGGGGCACAGATACGCAGTATTTT.

This chain joins TRBV5-8 and TRBJ1-1; 8 nucleotides match TRBD1. This CDR3 comprises 15 residues. Germline trimming cut 4 bases from V and 4 bases from J; bases unmatched to any gene: 9. Germline V gives CDR1 SGHTS, CDR2 YDEGEE. The CDR3, as DNA: TGTGCCAGCAGCAACAGCCGACAGGGGTCCACTGAAGCTTTCTTT. Translation gives CASSNSRQGSTEAFF. The variable domain in full, with the rest retrieved from reference TRBV5-8 and TRBJ1-1, is EAGVTQSPTHLIKTRGQQATLRCSPISGHTSVYWYQQALGLGLQFLLWYDEGEERNRGNFPPRFSGRQFPNYSSELNVNALELEDSALYLCASSNSRQGSTEAFFGQGTRLTVV.

This chain connects TRBV3-1 (or the pseudogene TRBV3-2) to TRBJ1-6; D possibly corresponds to TRBD1 (5 bases). V lost 1 base and J 8 bases, leaving 15 bases between the germline ends. CDR1 and CDR2 (germline): LGHDT, YNNKEL (reference sequence). The CDR3 has 16 residues. The DNA for the CDR3 is TGTGCCAGCAGCCAAGGGCCCCAGGGCTCCTATTCACCCCTCCACTTT. It yields the protein CASSQGPQGSYSPLHF.

This rearrangement joins TRBV6-5 to TRBJ1-6; a possible D gene is TRBD1 (5 bases). The CDR3 spans 13 residues. V lost 2 bases and J lost 13, with 12 bases in between. CDR1 is MNHEY and CDR2 is SVGAGI in the germline V gene. CDR3 bases: TGTGCCAGCAGTTACCGGCAGGGCCTCCCCCTCCACTTT. Translation: CASSYRQGLPLHF.

This chain links TRBV19 with TRBJ1-5, with 8 bases fitting TRBD1. The germline gives CDR1 LNHDA, CDR2 SQIVND (reference sequence). With 7 bases clipped from V and 2 bases from J, the junction kept 7 bases outside the gene matches. This CDR3 spans 15 amino acids. This CDR3 is CASIDRGRGNQPQHF. CDR3 sequence (DNA): TGTGCCAGTATCGACAGGGGCCGGGGCAATCAGCCCCAGCATTTT.

V usage is TRBV5-5 and J usage is TRBJ1-4, with 9 bases fitting TRBD1. The germline V gene encodes CDR1 SGHKS and CDR2 YYEKEE (reference sequence). Trimming at V came to 3 bases and at J to 8 bases, leaving 2 bases not matched to a gene. The CDR3 has 13 residues. The CDR3 is CASSYTGGEKLFF. DNA for the CDR3: TGTGCCAGCAGCTATACAGGGGGCGAAAAACTGTTTTTT.

The chain links TRBV3-1 (or the pseudogene TRBV3-2) to TRBJ2-3, with D possibly being TRBD2 (6 bases). Germline V gives CDR1 LGHDT, CDR2 YNNKEL (reference sequence). Trimming removed 3 bases at V and 1 base at J, with 14 bases between. This CDR3 comprises 16 residues. For the CDR3, the DNA is TGTGCCAGCAGCCAGGCGGGGAAGACTGGCACAGATACGCAGTATTTT. Protein sequence: CASSQAGKTGTDTQYF.

V is TRBV21-1 and J is TRBJ2-7; the DNA was not compared with TRBD2, the D call given in the table. TRBV21-1 is deemed a pseudogene. The CDR3 extends over 10 amino acids. CDR3 in amino acids: CASSNDEQYV. The CDR3, as DNA: TGTGCCAGCAGCAACGACGAGCAGTACGTC.

This sequence joins TRBV3-1 (or the pseudogene TRBV3-2) and TRBJ2-1; 9 nucleotides match TRBD1. Germline V gene lookup returns CDR1 LGHDT and CDR2 YNNKEL (reference sequence). The CDR3 totals 18 residues. V lost 0 bases to trimming and J lost 8 bases; unmatched junction nucleotides: 14. CDR3: CASSQERRQGGCADEQFF. Here the CDR3 DNA reads TGTGCCAGCAGCCAAGAACGAAGACAGGGGGGGTGCGCGGATGAGCAGTTCTTC.

The chain has TRBV29-1 and TRBJ2-4, with a possible D match to TRBD1 (6 bases). Germline V CDR1 and CDR2: SQVTM, ANQGSEA. This CDR3 is 17 amino acids long. The V gene lost 3 bases and the J gene lost 0 bases, with 18 bases spanning the gap. For the CDR3, the DNA is TGCAGCGTTGATGCGACAGGTTCTCCGCTAGCCAAAAACATTCAGTACTTC. Amino acids: CSVDATGSPLAKNIQYF.

Here the CDR3 reads CASSLSTGREQYV. The CDR3, as DNA: TGCGCCAGCAGCTTGAGCACAGGTCGAGAGCAGTACGTC. The chain links TRBV5-1 to TRBJ2-7; perhaps TRBD1 as D (5 bases). Trimming removed 1 base at V and 7 bases at J, with 12 bases between. This CDR3 contains 13 residues. CDR1 and CDR2 from the germline V gene are SGHRS and YFSETQ.

V usage is TRBV24-1 and J usage is TRBJ2-5; D is perhaps TRBD2 (5 bases). This CDR3 region has 16 residues. CDR1 and CDR2 (germline): KGHDR, SFDVKD. Trimming removed 5 bases at V and 13 bases at J, with 28 bases between. CDR3 coding DNA: TGTGCCACCAGTGTTTCGGTAACTCCCGCCAAGGAGGTATGGTACTTC. Encoded protein: CATSVSVTPAKEVWYF.